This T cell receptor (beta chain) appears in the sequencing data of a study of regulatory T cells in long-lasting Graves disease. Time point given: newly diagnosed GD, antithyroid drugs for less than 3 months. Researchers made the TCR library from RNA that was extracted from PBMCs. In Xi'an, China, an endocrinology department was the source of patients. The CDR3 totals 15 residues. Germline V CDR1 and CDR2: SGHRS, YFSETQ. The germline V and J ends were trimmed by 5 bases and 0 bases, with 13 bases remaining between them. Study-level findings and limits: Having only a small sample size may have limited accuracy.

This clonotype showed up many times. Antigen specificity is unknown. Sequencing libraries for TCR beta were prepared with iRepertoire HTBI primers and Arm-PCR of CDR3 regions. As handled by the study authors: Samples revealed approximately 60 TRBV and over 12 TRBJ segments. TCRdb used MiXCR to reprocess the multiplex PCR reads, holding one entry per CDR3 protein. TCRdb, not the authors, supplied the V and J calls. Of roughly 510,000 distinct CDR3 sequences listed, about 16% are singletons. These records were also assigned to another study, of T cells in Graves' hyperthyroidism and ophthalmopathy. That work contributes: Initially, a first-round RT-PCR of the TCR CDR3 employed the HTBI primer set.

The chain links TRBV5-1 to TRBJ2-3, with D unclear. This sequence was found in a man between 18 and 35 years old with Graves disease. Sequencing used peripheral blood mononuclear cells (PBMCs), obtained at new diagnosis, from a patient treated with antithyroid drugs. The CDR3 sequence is CASRKVGLSTDTQYF. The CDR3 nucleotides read TGCGCCAGCAGGAAGGTTGGGTTAAGCACAGATACGCAGTATTTT.